This T cell receptor (beta chain) was captured by sequencing in a study of Ad26.COV2.S vaccination and SARS-CoV-2 variants. Study details: Donor got 5x10^10 or 1x10^11 viral particles of Ad26.COV2.S. General study findings and limits: The analyses of TCR breadth and depth may have understated the size of total T cell responses. Vaccine recipients and placebo recipients showed similar non-spike TCR breadth.

The treatment denotes: about 20 received Ad26.COV2.S at low or high dose, single or two shots; five or six received placebo; per-sample allocation not given. Sampling took place 63 days after the first vaccine or placebo injection. Wuhan-strain spike was delivered by a replication-incompetent Ad26 vector. About this clone itself: The antigen remains undetermined.

Germline trimming cut 2 bases from V and 5 bases from J; bases unmatched to any gene: 6. Germline lookup yields CDR1 MNHEY and CDR2 SVGEGT. This CDR3 region has 15 residues. Using immunoSEQ multiplex PCR, the repertoire was profiled, and TCRdb retains in-frame clones only, with some absent. The sample shows 400,000 to 500,000 clones, around 89% of them seen only once. The sample consisted of peripheral blood, taken in a trial of Ad26.COV2.S vaccine versus placebo. This receptor was obtained from a person between 18 and 65 years old who received the Ad26.COV2.S COVID-19 vaccine or a placebo. V is TRBV6-2 or TRBV6-3 and J is TRBJ2-5; 9 nucleotides agree with TRBD2. CDR3 sequence reads: CASSYGAGGRETQYF. DNA of the CDR3: TGTGCCAGCAGTTACGGTGCGGGGGGGCGCGAGACCCAGTACTTC.